This passage covers 3 T cell receptor beta chains from one sample sequenced in a study of regulatory T cells in long-lasting Graves disease (dated by TCRdb to about 2021). In the paper's terms, the time point label means: newly diagnosed GD, antithyroid drugs for less than 3 months. For both TCR sequencing and RNA sequencing, RNA was extracted from PBMCs in TRIzol. Libraries were prepared through multiplex PCR. Reads for this sample came from an Illumina HiSeq 4000. CDR3 regions were amplified by Arm-PCR with iRepertoire HTBI primers to construct TCR beta libraries. Through fastp at Q25 and MiXCR, TCRdb rebuilt clones from the public reads, retaining in-frame beta chains. Entries are consolidated by CDR3 protein sequence, retaining the most common genes and DNA. This sample has 350,000 to 550,000 distinct CDR3 sequences in its table, and around 14% of those were observed once. Clones ranked in the top ten supply 16% of the sample.

The same sample was also used in a study of T cells in Graves' hyperthyroidism and ophthalmopathy.

Sequencing was performed on peripheral blood mononuclear cells (PBMCs), taken at new diagnosis, from a patient treated with antithyroid drugs. The source is a woman between 25 and 40 years old with Graves disease. Donor details come from another sample of the same person, matched by shared clones.

This clonotype was found many times. The chain has TRBV13 and TRBJ2-7; D tentatively reads TRBD1 or TRBD2 (5 bases each). V gave up 5 bases and J gave up 4 bases, with 15 bases separating them. There are 14 residues in the CDR3. Germline V gives CDR1 PRHDT, CDR2 FYEKMQ (reference sequence). CDR3 bases: TGTGCCAGCAGCCCCTTCAGCGAGGGGTACGAGCAGTACTTC. Translated: CASSPFSEGYEQYF.

In this sample, this clonotype turned up many times. This chain joins TRBV11-3 and TRBJ1-2; the D gene is possibly TRBD1 (5 bases). CDR1 and CDR2 from the germline V gene are SGHNT and YENEEA. The CDR3 extends over 14 amino acids. Between the trimmed V and J ends, which lost 5 bases and 8 bases, there was a span of 18 bases. The chain's CDR3 is CASSARDSLAGYTF. CDR3 in DNA: TGTGCCAGCAGCGCCCGGGACTCCCTGGCGGGCTACACCTTC. Looking up the rest from reference TRBV11-3 and TRBJ1-2 gives the full variable domain: EAGVVQSPRYKIIEKKQPVAFWCNPISGHNTLYWYLQNLGQGPELLIRYENEEAVDDSQLPKDRFSAERLKGVDSTLKIQPAELGDSAVYLCASSARDSLAGYTFGSGTRLTVV.

The table lists this clonotype with many counts. The chain is built from TRBV28 and TRBJ1-4; TRBD1 matches at 7 bases. Germline CDR1 is MDHEN and CDR2 is SYDVKM. This CDR3 has 16 amino acids. Unmatched junction bases numbered 5, after V lost 4 bases and J lost 0 bases. In DNA, the CDR3 is TGTGCCAGCAGTTCGGACAGGTTTACAACTAATGAAAAACTGTTTTTT. As protein: CASSSDRFTTNEKLFF. Full variable domain (missing parts from reference TRBV28 and TRBJ1-4): DVKVTQSSRYLVKRTGEKVFLECVQDMDHENMFWYRQDPGLGLRLIYFSYDVKMKEKGDIPEGYSVSREKKERFSLILESASTNQTSMYLCASSSDRFTTNEKLFFGSGTQLSVL.